Shown below are 4 T cell receptor beta chains from a single sample sequenced in a study of blood T cell repertoires in COVID-19. This table comes from immunoSEQ multiplex PCR, and its TCRdb copy is limited to in-frame clones, with some not included. The repertoire holds approximately 31,000 clones, with 90% to 95% as singletons. The material sequenced was peripheral blood. These receptors all stem from a human donor in a cohort sampled during active COVID-19.

This rearrangement joins TRBV19 to TRBJ1-2; the D gene is possibly TRBD1 (5 bases). Trimming pared 10 bases from V and 6 bases from J, leaving 9 bases between. The CDR3 length is 10 residues. Germline CDR1 and CDR2: LNHDA and SQIVND (reference sequence). The CDR3 sequence: CATRGNGYTF. CDR3 coding DNA: TGTGCCACCCGGGGGAATGGCTACACCTTC.

This chain connects TRBV7-2 to TRBJ2-7, with TRBD2 matching 8 bases. The CDR3 spans 18 residues. Trimming took 2 bases from V and 5 from J; bases not matched to a gene: 17. The germline gives CDR1 SGHTA, CDR2 FQGNSA. The CDR3 DNA follows: TGTGCCAGCAGCTTAAACCCCCTCCTAGCGGGCGGCTGGGACGAGCAGTACTTC. Translation: CASSLNPLLAGGWDEQYF.

The V gene is TRBV14, the J gene TRBJ1-1; the match to TRBD1 covers 12 bases. The germline CDR1 and CDR2 sequences are SGHDN and FVKESK. This CDR3 region has 15 residues. V lost 3 bases, J lost 1 base, and 0 bases stayed unmatched. The CDR3 coding sequence is TGTGCCAGCAGCCAGGGACAGGGGGCGAACACTGAAGCTTTCTTT. Translation gives CASSQGQGANTEAFF.

The J gene is TRBJ2-3, the V gene TRBV7-3, with 11 bases fitting TRBD2. The germline V gene encodes CDR1 SGHTA and CDR2 FQGTGA. The length of the CDR3 is 15 residues. Trimming at V came to 3 bases and at J to 5 bases, leaving 4 bases not matched to a gene. In DNA form, the CDR3 reads TGTGCCAGCAGCTTCGGGACTAGCGGACGAGATACGCAGTATTTT. It yields the protein CASSFGTSGRDTQYF.